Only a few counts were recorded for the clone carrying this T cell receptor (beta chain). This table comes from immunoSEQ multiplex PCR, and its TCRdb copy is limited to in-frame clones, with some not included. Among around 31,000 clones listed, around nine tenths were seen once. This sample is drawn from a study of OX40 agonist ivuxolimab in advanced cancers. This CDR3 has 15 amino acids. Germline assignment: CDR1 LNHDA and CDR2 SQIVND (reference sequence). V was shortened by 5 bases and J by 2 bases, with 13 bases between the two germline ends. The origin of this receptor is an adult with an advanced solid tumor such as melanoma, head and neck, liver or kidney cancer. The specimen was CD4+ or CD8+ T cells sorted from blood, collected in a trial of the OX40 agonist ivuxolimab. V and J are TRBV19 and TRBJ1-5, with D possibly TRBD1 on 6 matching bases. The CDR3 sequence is CASSFGAGGNQPQHF. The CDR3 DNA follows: TGTGCCAGTAGTTTCGGGGCAGGGGGCAATCAGCCCCAGCATTTT.